The 6 T cell receptor beta chains given below trace back to one sample, sequenced in a study of blood T cell repertoires in COVID-19. Sequencing was performed with immunoSEQ multiplex PCR; in TCRdb, only in-frame clones are kept and a portion is missing. The sample lists tens of thousands of clones; around 89% were seen once. Sequenced material: peripheral blood. The receptors shown here come from a man between 65 and 85 years old with active or convalescent COVID-19.

This clone was seen a few times. V is TRBV19 and J is TRBJ1-2; D unresolved. The CDR3 extends over 12 amino acids. Germline V gene lookup returns CDR1 LNHDA and CDR2 SQIVND (reference sequence). V was shortened by 5 bases and J by 8 bases, with 12 bases between the two germline ends. CDR3 protein: CASSPRAGGYTF. In DNA, the CDR3 is TGTGCCAGTAGTCCCCGGGCGGGAGGCTACACCTTC.

This clone has only one observation. The chain joins TRBV6-5 to TRBJ1-1; TRBD1 matches 10 bases. V trimming: 6 bases; J trimming: 3 bases; junction bases outside the gene matches: 7. The germline V gene has CDR1 MNHEY and CDR2 SVGAGI. The CDR3 is 15 residues long. The CDR3 reads CASSRTGTGDTEAFF. The CDR3 DNA follows: TGTGCCAGCAGCCGCACCGGGACAGGGGACACTGAAGCTTTCTTT.

V usage is TRBV19 and J usage is TRBJ2-1, with 10 bases aligning to TRBD2. Per germline, CDR1 LNHDA and CDR2 SQIVND (reference sequence). The CDR3 totals 15 residues. V lost 5 bases to trimming and J lost 6 bases; unmatched junction nucleotides: 7. Written as DNA, the CDR3 is TGTGCCAGTAGTCTTAGCGGGGGGCAGCCCAATGAGCAGTTCTTC. This encodes CASSLSGGQPNEQFF.

The count of this clone is one. Other DNA sequences in this specimen translate into the identical CDR3. The chain has TRBV4-2 and TRBJ2-7; TRBD1 matches 7 bases. The CDR3 spans 14 residues. Germline V gene lookup returns CDR1 LGHNA and CDR2 YNFKEQ. Trimming at V came to 1 base and at J to 3 bases, leaving 3 bases not matched to a gene. The DNA for the CDR3 is TGTGCCAGCAGCCAAGTCCGGGACAGCTACGAGCAGTACTTC. As protein: CASSQVRDSYEQYF.

The genes are TRBV29-1 and TRBJ2-1, with 9 bases fitting TRBD1. The germline gives CDR1 SQVTM, CDR2 ANQGSEA. The trim removed 5 bases at V and 2 bases at J, leaving 4 bases unmatched. The CDR3 covers 14 residues. The CDR3 reads CSVSGQGTYNEQFF. The CDR3, as DNA: TGCAGCGTTTCGGGACAGGGCACCTACAATGAGCAGTTCTTC.

This sequence joins TRBV6-6 and TRBJ1-1, with a tentative D call TRBD1 (6 bases). V was clipped by 5 bases and J by 5 bases, with 12 bases between them. The length of the CDR3 is 13 residues. The germline CDR1 and CDR2 sequences are MNHNY and SVGAGI (reference sequence). CDR3 DNA: TGTGCCAGCAGTCATGGACAGCGAACTGAAGCTTTCTTT. It translates to CASSHGQRTEAFF.